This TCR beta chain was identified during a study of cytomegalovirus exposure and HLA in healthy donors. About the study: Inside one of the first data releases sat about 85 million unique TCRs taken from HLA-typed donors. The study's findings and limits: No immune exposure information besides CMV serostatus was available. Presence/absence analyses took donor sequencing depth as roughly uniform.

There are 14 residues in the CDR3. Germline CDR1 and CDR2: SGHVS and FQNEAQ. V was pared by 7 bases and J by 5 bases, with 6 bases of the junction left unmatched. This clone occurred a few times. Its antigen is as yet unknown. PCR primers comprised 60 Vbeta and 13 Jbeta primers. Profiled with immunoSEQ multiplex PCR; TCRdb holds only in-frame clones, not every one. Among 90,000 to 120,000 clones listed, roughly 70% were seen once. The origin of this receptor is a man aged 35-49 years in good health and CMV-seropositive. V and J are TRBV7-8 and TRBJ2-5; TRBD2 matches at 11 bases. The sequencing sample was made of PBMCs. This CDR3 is CASNELAGVETQYF. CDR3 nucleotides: TGTGCCAGCAACGAACTAGCGGGAGTTGAGACCCAGTACTTC.